This T cell receptor beta chain came from a study of blood T cell repertoires in COVID-19. Germline CDR1 is MDHEN and CDR2 is SYDVKM. V lost 5 bases and J 9 bases, leaving 20 bases between the germline ends. CDR3 length: 15 residues. Here immunoSEQ multiplex PCR was the method, and the copy in TCRdb shows in-frame clones only, minus some. The sample yields more than 250,000 clones, approximately 85% seen once. Specimen: peripheral blood. The gene calls are TRBV28 and TRBJ2-1; D might be TRBD2 (6 bases). The origin of this receptor is a human donor in a cohort sampled during active COVID-19. The CDR3 DNA is TGTGCCAGCAGTCCGAGGGTAGCGGACCCACTTGAGCAGTTCTTC. Translating gives CASSPRVADPLEQFF.